A selection of T cell receptor beta chains follows, all from one sample in a study of shared clonotypes between healthy human individuals. Profiled with immunoSEQ multiplex PCR; TCRdb holds only in-frame clones, not every one. The table lists 550,000 to 750,000 clones, roughly 94% of them singletons. Sequences were obtained from naive CD8+ T cells sorted from blood. The receptors come from a young man in good health. Each CDR3 is given with its conserved first and last residue. A D gene is named only where the DNA matches it firmly. Expanded clones get a size class; other rows say once, few or many, or leave the size out.

j_call d_call v_call clone_size cdr3_nt cdr3_aa
TRBJ2-1 TRBD2 TRBV9 - TGTGCCAGCAGCGTAGAGGTAGCGGGAGGGCTAGAGCAGTTCTTC CASSVEVAGGLEQFF
TRBJ2-1 TRBD1 TRBV9 - TGTGCCAGCAGCGTAGGTCTAAGGGGGCGGATCAATGAGCAGTTCTTC CASSVGLRGRINEQFF
TRBJ2-3 - TRBV27 - TGTGCCAGCAGTTTCTACCGGGACTCCCTCATTACGGATACGCAGTATTTT CASSFYRDSLITDTQYF
TRBJ2-1 - TRBV7-9 - TGTGCCAGCAGCTCCCTGGGGACCCATACATACAATGAGCAGTTCTTC CASSSLGTHTYNEQFF
TRBJ2-4 - TRBV7-9 once TGTGCCAGCAGTCTGACAGAATCTCTAGCCAAAAACATTCAGTACTTC CASSLTESLAKNIQYF
TRBJ2-1 - TRBV11-2 - TGTGCCAGCAGCTTCGTTTCCGGGACAAGTGAGCAGTTCTTC CASSFVSGTSEQFF
TRBJ2-5 - TRBV15 - TGTGCCACCAGCCCGACAGTTAAAGAGACCCAGTACTTC CATSPTVKETQYF
TRBJ1-1 - TRBV5-1 - TGCGCCAGCAGCCCGAAGACAGACGGGGCCACTGAAGCTTTCTTT CASSPKTDGATEAFF
TRBJ2-1 TRBD2 TRBV4-1 - TGCGCCAGCAGAGCGCTAGCGGGAGGTGGGAATGAGCAGTTCTTC CASRALAGGGNEQFF
TRBJ2-1 TRBD1 TRBV19 - TGTGCCAGTACCTCGACAGGGTATGAGCAGTTCTTC CASTSTGYEQFF
TRBJ2-7 TRBD2 TRBV27 once TGTGCCAGCAGTTTGGCGAGACTAGCGGGCGTTGACTACGAGCAGTACTTC CASSLARLAGVDYEQYF
TRBJ2-7 - TRBV10-1 - TGCGCCAGCGGTCCGGGTGACCCCTCCTACGAGCAGTACTTC CASGPGDPSYEQYF
TRBJ2-7 - TRBV11-3 - TGTGCCAGCAGCTTGGGCCCTAAGACCGAGCAGTACTTC CASSLGPKTEQYF
TRBJ2-2 TRBD2 TRBV7-9 - TGTGCCAGCAGCTCTCCGGGACTAGTCTTAACCGGGGAGCTGTTTTTT CASSSPGLVLTGELFF
TRBJ2-7 - TRBV19 once TGTGCCAGTAGTATCAGCGGCAGCTCCTACGAGCAGTACTTC CASSISGSSYEQYF
TRBJ2-3 TRBD2 TRBV27 - TGTGCCAGCAGTTTAAATAGCGGGTTAACCACAGATACGCAGTATTTT CASSLNSGLTTDTQYF
TRBJ2-7 - TRBV9 - TGTGCCAGCAGCGTAGGTCAGGGTGAGACCGAGCAGTACTTC CASSVGQGETEQYF
TRBJ1-1 TRBD1 TRBV5-1 once TGCGCCAGCAGCTTAAGGGGGCTACAACTAAACACTGAAGCTTTCTTT CASSLRGLQLNTEAFF
TRBJ2-1 - TRBV19 - TGTGCCAGTAGTTCCCCTGTGTCTGGGCAGTTCTTC CASSSPVSGQFF
TRBJ2-1 - TRBV11-2 - TGTGCCAGCAGCTTCTATCAAGGGAATGAGCAGTTCTTC CASSFYQGNEQFF
TRBJ2-2 - TRBV27 - TGTGCCGCCGGGGAGCTGTTTTTT CAAGELFF
TRBJ2-7 - TRBV19 - TGTGCCAGTAGTGTCAGCGAACAGCTTTACGAGCAGTACTTC CASSVSEQLYEQYF
TRBJ2-2 - TRBV18 - TGTGCCAGCTCACCAATGACAGGGGGAGGACTAGCGGAGCACACCGGGGAGCTGTTTTTT CASSPMTGGGLAEHTGELFF
TRBJ2-5 - TRBV6-5 - TGTGCCAGCAGTTATTTCGTTGGAGAGACCCAGTACTTC CASSYFVGETQYF
TRBJ2-3 - TRBV5-4 - TGTGCCAGCAGCCATGGCAGCGGAGGGAGCACAGATACGCAGTATTTT CASSHGSGGSTDTQYF
TRBJ2-1 TRBD2 TRBV5-4 - TGTGCCAGCAGCTTGGAGGCTAGCGGTGAGCAGTTCTTC CASSLEASGEQFF
TRBJ2-1 TRBD2 TRBV2 - TGTGCCAGCAGTTCTATAGCGGGGCGGGTTTTTGAGCAGTTCTTC CASSSIAGRVFEQFF
TRBJ2-3 - TRBV2 - TGTGCCAGCATCCGCACGAACACAGATACGCAGTATTTT CASIRTNTDTQYF
TRBJ2-6 TRBD1 TRBV13 - TGTGCCAGCAGCCAAACGAAGGACAGGGGTTCTGGGGCCAACGTCCTGACTTTC CASSQTKDRGSGANVLTF
TRBJ1-2 TRBD1 TRBV27 once TGTGCCAGCAGTCCCGGGACAGGGGAAACTGGGCATGGCTACACCTTC CASSPGTGETGHGYTF
TRBJ1-1 - TRBV7-6 - TGTGCCAGCAGCTTAACCGGAGGCGGCACTGAAGCTTTCTTT CASSLTGGGTEAFF
TRBJ1-1 - TRBV25-1 - TGTGCCAGCAGTGGACCCCAAAATATTGAAGCTTTCTTT CASSGPQNIEAFF
TRBJ1-1 - TRBV5-4 - TGTGCCAGCACCCAAGGTCAGGGAATGAACACTGAAGCTTTCTTT CASTQGQGMNTEAFF
TRBJ1-6 - TRBV5-8 - TGTGCCAGCAGCCCCCTTGGGCCTGTAATCGATTCACCCCTCCACTTT CASSPLGPVIDSPLHF
TRBJ2-1 - TRBV7-9 - TGTGCCAGCAGCCCCCTCTTAGCCGTAGGGCAGTTCTTC CASSPLLAVGQFF
TRBJ2-3 TRBD1 TRBV5-6 - TGTGCCAGCAGCTACAGGGGAACAGATACGCAGTATTTT CASSYRGTDTQYF
TRBJ2-1 - TRBV4-3 - TGCGCCAGCAGCCAAGATCCTACCTCCTTCAATGAGCAGTTCTTC CASSQDPTSFNEQFF
TRBJ1-5 - TRBV2 - TGTGCCAGCACGCGGGAGTTTAGCAATCAGCCCCAGCATTTT CASTREFSNQPQHF
TRBJ2-1 - TRBV6-5 - TGTGCCAGCAGTTACGGTATTTACAATGAGCAGTTCTTC CASSYGIYNEQFF
TRBJ1-5 TRBD1 TRBV6-1 - TGTGCCAGCAGTGAAGCGCGAGGACAGGGGTATCAGCCCCAGCATTTT CASSEARGQGYQPQHF
TRBJ2-2 - TRBV28 - TGTGCCAGCAGAGGCGATAGGCGGAACACCGGGGAGCTGTTTTTT CASRGDRRNTGELFF
TRBJ2-3 - TRBV2 - TGTGCCAGTCGGGACCCCGGAGGATCAGATACGCAGTATTTT CASRDPGGSDTQYF
TRBJ2-3 - TRBV7-6 - TGTGCCAGCAGCTTGGATTTCCGGTCCACAGATACGCAGTATTTT CASSLDFRSTDTQYF
TRBJ2-5 - TRBV4-1 - TGCGCCAGCAGCTCTATTGAAGAGACCCAGTACTTC CASSSIEETQYF
TRBJ2-1 - TRBV18 - TGTGCCAGCTCACCAAGCGACAGGTCCTACAATGAGCAGTTCTTC CASSPSDRSYNEQFF
TRBJ2-5 - TRBV7-9 - TGTGCCAGCAGATCAGGCAGAAAAGAGACCCAGTACTTC CASRSGRKETQYF
TRBJ1-2 - TRBV6-5 - TGTGCCAGCAGTTACGGGAACCGGTTCTATGGCTACACCTTC CASSYGNRFYGYTF
TRBJ1-5 - TRBV27 few TGTGCCAGCAGTTCTTTAGGGCATAGCAATCAGCCCCAGCATTTT CASSSLGHSNQPQHF
TRBJ1-4 - TRBV4-1 - TGCGCCAGCAGCCAAGGATTCGGCAGAAATAATGAAAAACTGTTTTTT CASSQGFGRNNEKLFF
TRBJ2-3 TRBD1 TRBV7-9 - TGTGCCAGCCCTATGCCGGGACAGGCCATGACAGATACGCAGTATTTT CASPMPGQAMTDTQYF